The text below deals with one T cell receptor beta chain. The antigen remains undetermined. The entry originates in a study of T cells in localized non-small cell lung cancer. Study results and caveats: Clonality peaked in uninvolved adjacent lung rather than tumor. A median around 57 of the top 100 tumor clones appeared in adjacent lung. Elevated blood T cell density was associated with longer overall survival.

The ends were cut back, 0 bases at V and 1 base at J, with 7 bases in the middle. The CDR3 sequence is 14 residues long. Per germline, CDR1 SGHDT and CDR2 YYEEEE. The method was immunoSEQ multiplex PCR; TCRdb's version includes in-frame clones alone and lacks a portion of them. Of approximately 88,000 clones listed, approximately 91% were seen once; the top ten hold about 4%. This chain connects TRBV5-6 to TRBJ1-2; D gene uncertain. The specimen was PBMCs, collected before any cancer treatment. This TCR was recovered from a woman aged 40-75 years with stage II squamous cell lung carcinoma. The CDR3 DNA reads as TGTGCCAGCAGCTTGGCGACAATTAACTATGGCTACACCTTC. Translating it yields CASSLATINYGYTF.